Shown below are 19 T cell receptor beta chains from a single sample sequenced in a study of T cell repertoires in cytomegalovirus infection. Using its own MiXCR run on the reads, TCRdb lists one record per CDR3 protein. Counted here are 100,000 to 150,000 distinct CDR3 sequences, 8% to 9% occurring once; the ten biggest clones make up around 9.1%. The sequenced sample was PBMCs. The source of these receptors is a human donor in good health (CMV status not recorded). Some clones in this sample may be carry-over from other donors' samples.

At least ten counts were recorded for this clonotype. This chain uses TRBV7-3 with TRBJ1-1; D possibly corresponds to TRBD1 (5 bases). V was trimmed by 2 bases and J by 5 bases, leaving 15 bases between them. The CDR3 is made up of 15 amino acids. Germline V gene sequence: CDR1 SGHTA, CDR2 FQGTGA. DNA for the CDR3: TGTGCCAGCAGCTTAGAGGCAGGGAAAAGGACTGAAGCTTTCTTT. Translated: CASSLEAGKRTEAFF.

This sequence joins TRBV4-1 and TRBJ1-6; a possible D gene is TRBD1 (5 bases). Between the trimmed V and J ends, which lost 4 bases and 3 bases, there was a span of 10 bases. The CDR3 totals 15 residues. Germline values: CDR1 MGHRA, CDR2 YSYEKL. The CDR3 reads CASSLGGVYNSPLHF. The CDR3 DNA follows: TGCGCCAGCAGCCTCGGGGGGGTCTATAATTCACCCCTCCACTTT.

This clonotype was seen many times. This chain links TRBV28 with TRBJ1-5; weak D call: TRBD1 (6 bases). There are 13 residues in the CDR3. Germline V gives CDR1 MDHEN, CDR2 SYDVKM. Deletions cut 5 bases from V and 5 bases from J, with 10 bases between. The CDR3 DNA follows: TGTGCCAGCAGTCAGGAGGGGGATCAGCCCCAGCATTTT. Residues: CASSQEGDQPQHF.

This clonotype has a count of ten or more. The gene calls are TRBV7-8 and TRBJ2-3; 11 nucleotides match TRBD2. The CDR3 sequence is 16 residues long. Trimming cost V 2 bases and J 3 bases; bases outside gene matches: 4. Looked up from germline, CDR1 is SGHVS and CDR2 is FQNEAQ. CDR3 in DNA: TGTGCCAGCAGCTTACTAGCGGGAGGATCTACAGATACGCAGTATTTT. Translated, it gives CASSLLAGGSTDTQYF.

This clonotype showed up many times. The rearrangement joins TRBV7-3 to TRBJ2-3; D unresolved. V shed 9 bases and J shed 0 bases, with 1 base lying between them. This CDR3 has 10 residues. Germline assignment: CDR1 SGHTA and CDR2 FQGTGA. The CDR3 bases are TGTGCCAGGAGCACAGATACGCAGTATTTT. This translates into CARSTDTQYF.

This clonotype was seen a handful of times. This sequence joins TRBV11-2 and TRBJ2-2; maybe TRBD1 (6 bases). The CDR3 extends over 16 amino acids. Germline CDR1 and CDR2: SGHAT and FQNNGV. Trimming removed 5 bases at V and 0 bases at J, with 13 bases between. In DNA form, the CDR3 reads TGTGCCAGCAGCCCCGGACAGTTTGCGAACACCGGGGAGCTGTTTTTT. Translating it yields CASSPGQFANTGELFF.

This clonotype showed up many times. This chain connects TRBV28 to TRBJ2-7; possibly TRBD1 for D (5 bases). CDR1 is MDHEN and CDR2 is SYDVKM in the germline V gene. The V end lost 8 bases, the J end lost 0 bases, and 5 bases lay between the germline ends. The CDR3 consists of 11 residues. The CDR3 nucleotides read TGTGCCAGCGGGGCCTCCTACGAGCAGTACTTC. Protein product: CASGASYEQYF.

This clonotype was recorded at least ten times. The V call is TRBV28, the J call TRBJ2-5; no reliable D call. Germline values: CDR1 MDHEN, CDR2 SYDVKM. V was clipped by 7 bases and J by 5 bases, with 8 bases between them. This CDR3 has 11 amino acids. The chain's CDR3 is CASNLGETQYF. Here the CDR3 DNA reads TGTGCCAGCAATTTGGGGGAGACCCAGTACTTC.

The chain links TRBV20-1 to TRBJ1-2, with 8 bases lining up with TRBD1. V gave up 4 bases and J gave up 4 bases; unmatched junction bases: 8. Germline V gene lookup returns CDR1 DFQATT and CDR2 SNEGSKA (reference sequence). CDR3 length equals 14 residues. CDR3 DNA sequence: TGCAGTGCTAAAGACAGGGGCCAACTCTATGGCTACACCTTC. Its translation is CSAKDRGQLYGYTF.

This clonotype was observed a few times. CDR3 nucleotide sequence: TGCGCCAGCAGTCAATCTGGGGAGGAACCTACGTTGGCAGACGAGCAGTACTTC. It yields the protein CASSQSGEEPTLADEQYF. V and J are TRBV23-1 and TRBJ2-7; perhaps TRBD2 as D (6 bases). TRBV23-1 is noted as an ORF with a role that remains uncertain. The length of the CDR3 is 18 residues. The V end was cut by 0 bases, the J end by 5 bases, with 23 bases between.

The sample holds many counts of this clonotype. The V and J genes are TRBV7-9 and TRBJ2-1; D gene ambiguous. The CDR3 consists of 15 residues. Per germline, CDR1 SEHNR and CDR2 FQNEAQ (reference sequence). Trimming took 5 bases from V and 1 from J, leaving 12 bases between them. The CDR3 sequence is CASSLVSLSYNEQFF. Written as DNA, the CDR3 is TGTGCCAGCAGCCTCGTATCGTTGTCCTACAATGAGCAGTTCTTC.

This clonotype was seen only a few times. This rearrangement joins TRBV5-1 to TRBJ1-4, with D tentatively TRBD1 (6 bases). The germline V and J ends were trimmed by 0 bases and 8 bases, with 14 bases remaining between them. This CDR3 region has 15 residues. CDR1 and CDR2 (germline): SGHRS, YFSETQ. Here the CDR3 reads CASSLAPQGLEKLFF. The DNA of the CDR3 is TGCGCCAGCAGCTTGGCCCCACAGGGATTGGAAAAACTGTTTTTT. Full variable domain (remainder filled in from reference TRBV5-1 and TRBJ1-4): KAGVTQTPRYLIKTRGQQVTLSCSPISGHRSVSWYQQTPGQGLQFLFEYFSETQRNKGNFPGRFSGRQFSNSRSEMNVSTLELGDSALYLCASSLAPQGLEKLFFGSGTQLSVL.

The chain recombines TRBV20-1 with TRBJ1-2, with D unresolved. Germline V gives CDR1 DFQATT, CDR2 SNEGSKA (reference sequence). This CDR3 spans 14 amino acids. The germline V and J ends were trimmed by 0 bases and 5 bases, with 13 bases remaining between them. CDR3 DNA sequence: TGCAGTGCTAGAGAAACGCCTTCTTCTTATGGCTACACCTTC. This encodes CSARETPSSYGYTF.

The chain uses TRBV29-1 and TRBJ2-1, with 8 bases aligning to TRBD1. V shed 4 bases and J 8 bases; nucleotides not matched to a gene: 4. Germline lookup yields CDR1 SQVTM and CDR2 ANQGSEA. The length of the CDR3 is 12 residues. For the CDR3, the DNA is TGCAGCGTTGGCAGGGGGCTTGATGAGCAGTTCTTC. Amino acid sequence: CSVGRGLDEQFF.

The J gene is TRBJ2-7, the V gene TRBV19, with TRBD1 matching 11 bases. Germline V gives CDR1 LNHDA, CDR2 SQIVND (reference sequence). The CDR3 has 15 amino acids. The J segment lost 1 base and the V segment lost 3 bases, leaving 2 bases of the junction unmatched. The CDR3 DNA reads as TGTGCCAGTAGTATTGGGACAGGGGGGTCCTACGAGCAGTACTTC. Its protein product is CASSIGTGGSYEQYF. The whole variable domain, remainder taken from reference TRBV19 and TRBJ2-7, is DGGITQSPKYLFRKEGQNVTLSCEQNLNHDAMYWYRQDPGQGLRLIYYSQIVNDFQKGDIAEGYSVSREKKESFPLTVTSAQKNPTAFYLCASSIGTGGSYEQYFGPGTRLTVT.

V and J are TRBV7-7 and TRBJ2-1; D call uncertain. This CDR3 is built from 14 residues. Trimming removed 2 bases at V and 5 bases at J, with 10 bases between. Germline V lookup: CDR1 SSHAT, CDR2 FNYEAQ (reference sequence). The chain's CDR3 is CASSLFGHHNEQFF. CDR3 nucleotides: TGTGCCAGCAGCTTATTCGGCCACCACAATGAGCAGTTCTTC.

This clonotype was counted only a few times. The chain joins TRBV30 to TRBJ2-5, with D uncertain. The CDR3 consists of 12 residues. In germline, CDR1 is GTSNPN, CDR2 SVGIG (reference sequence). Trimming took off 5 bases at V and 5 bases at J, with 12 bases between the two ends. This chain's CDR3 is CAWGRSKETQYF. CDR3 DNA: TGTGCCTGGGGACGGAGTAAGGAGACCCAGTACTTC.

A word on this clonotype: Possible read error: a much larger clone is one base away. The chain combines TRBV5-1 with TRBJ1-1; maybe TRBD1 (5 bases). CDR1 is SGHRS and CDR2 is YFSETQ in the germline V gene. This CDR3 is built from 14 residues. Trimming removed 3 bases from V and 4 bases from J, with 13 bases in between. The DNA of the CDR3 is TGCGCCAGCAGCTGGAGACAGAGGACCACTGAAGCTTTCTTT. Translating it yields CASSWRQRTTEAFF.

J is TRBJ2-5 and V is TRBV28, with D perhaps matching TRBD1 (5 bases). Germline V gene sequence: CDR1 MDHEN, CDR2 SYDVKM. With 6 bases removed from V and 4 bases from J, the gap between germline ends came to 9 bases. This CDR3 comprises 12 residues. CDR3 bases: TGTGCCAGCAGGGTGGGGCCAGAGACCCAGTACTTC. Protein: CASRVGPETQYF. The full variable domain, rest sourced from reference TRBV28 and TRBJ2-5, is DVKVTQSSRYLVKRTGEKVFLECVQDMDHENMFWYRQDPGLGLRLIYFSYDVKMKEKGDIPEGYSVSREKKERFSLILESASTNQTSMYLCASRVGPETQYFGPGTRLLVL.